This is a list of T cell receptor beta chains from one sample in a study of blood T cell repertoires in COVID-19. The protocol was immunoSEQ multiplex PCR, while the TCRdb copy is restricted to in-frame clones and leaves out a portion. This table holds about 190,000 clones, less than 90% found once. Sequencing was carried out using peripheral blood. These receptors all stem from a human donor in a cohort sampled during active COVID-19. The CDR3 runs from the conserved cysteine through the conserved F or W. Fields, in order: D gene, V gene, J gene, clone size, CDR3 length, CDR3 DNA, CDR3 protein. D genes are given only for firm matches. Clone size is given for some rows only: seen once, a few or many times, or a class if the clone is expanded.

>TRBD1|TRBV5-1|TRBJ1-3|-|16
TGCGCCAGACGGGACAGACGATTGAGCTCTGGAAACACCATATATTTT
CARRDRRLSSGNTIYF
>-|TRBV6-5|TRBJ2-2|-|14
TGTGCCAGCAGCAGGACAGTGAACACCGGGGAGCTGTTTTTT
CASSRTVNTGELFF
>TRBD1|TRBV7-2|TRBJ2-5|few|16
TGTGCCAGCAGCACCGCCGGGACAGGCTGGGGAGAGACCCAGTACTTC
CASSTAGTGWGETQYF
>-|TRBV19|TRBJ2-1|-|14
TGTGCCAGTAGTATGCGTTTCCGGGAGTATGGGGAGTTCTTC
CASSMRFREYGEFF
>-|TRBV7-6|TRBJ1-1|-|15
TGTGCCAGCAGCTTAGTCGCATTAGGAGACACTGAAGCTTTCTTT
CASSLVALGDTEAFF
>TRBD1|TRBV19|TRBJ1-3|-|15
TGTGCCAGTAGTATTGGCAGGGGGTCTGGAAACACCATATATTTT
CASSIGRGSGNTIYF
>TRBD1|TRBV18|TRBJ2-4|-|15
TGTGCCAGCGCCGATCTCCGGGACAGAAAAAACATTCAGTACTTC
CASADLRDRKNIQYF
>-|TRBV5-1|TRBJ2-1|-|13
TGCGCCAGCAGCTCGCGGGGGCCCAATGAGCAGTTCTTC
CASSSRGPNEQFF
>-|TRBV4-1|TRBJ2-4|-|15
TGCGCCAGCAGCGAGGTGTCGATAGCCAAAAACATTCAGTACTTC
CASSEVSIAKNIQYF
>-|TRBV10-3|TRBJ1-5|-|10
TGTGCCATCAAGCGGGAGCCCCAGCATTTT
CAIKREPQHF